The following is a T cell receptor (beta chain) sequence with its context. These data are taken from a study of OX40 agonist ivuxolimab in advanced cancers. The assay was immunoSEQ multiplex PCR, and TCRdb's table has in-frame clones only and misses some. The top ten hold roughly 5.7% of the sample, which has roughly 50,000 clones, 89% seen once. This CDR3 has 13 amino acids. The V and J ends lost 8 bases and 1 base respectively, with 11 bases between them. Germline CDR1 is MDHEN and CDR2 is SYDVKM. The chain joins TRBV28 to TRBJ1-2, with no clear D. The source of this sequence is an adult with an advanced solid tumor such as melanoma, head and neck, liver or kidney cancer. Here the sequenced sample was CD4+ or CD8+ T cells sorted from blood, taken in a trial of the OX40 agonist ivuxolimab. CDR3 DNA: TGTGCCAGCCTCGGGAGTTATAACTATGGCTACACCTTC. Its translation is CASLGSYNYGYTF.